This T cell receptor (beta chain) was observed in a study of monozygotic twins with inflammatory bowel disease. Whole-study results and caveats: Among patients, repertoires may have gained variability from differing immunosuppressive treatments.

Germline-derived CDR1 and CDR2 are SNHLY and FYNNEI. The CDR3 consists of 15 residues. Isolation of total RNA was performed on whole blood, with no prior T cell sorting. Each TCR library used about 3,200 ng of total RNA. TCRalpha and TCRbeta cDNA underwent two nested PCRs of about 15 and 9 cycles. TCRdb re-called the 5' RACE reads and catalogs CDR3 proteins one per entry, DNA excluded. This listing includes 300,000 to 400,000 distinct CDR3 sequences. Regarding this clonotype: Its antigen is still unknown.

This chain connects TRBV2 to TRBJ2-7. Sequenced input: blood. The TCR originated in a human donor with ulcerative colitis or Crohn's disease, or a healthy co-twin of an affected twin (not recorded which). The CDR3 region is CASREGLSLNYEQYF.